This T cell receptor (beta chain) comes out of a study of beta chain features in type 1 diabetes. On this clone: The target antigen is unknown.

Sequencing targeted expressed TCRB transcripts, as all isolated RNA had been reverse transcribed. Data came from immunoSEQ multiplex PCR; TCRdb stores just in-frame clones and leaves some out. This sample has 130,000 or so clones, with about 10% found just once. Study-wide results and caveats: When cDNA is sequenced, cells with high TCR expression could be over-represented.

The length of the CDR3 is 14 residues. V was clipped by 7 bases and J by 1 base, with 12 bases between them. The germline gives CDR1 MNHEY, CDR2 SMNVEV (reference sequence). This chain joins TRBV27 and TRBJ2-3; D perhaps matches TRBD2 (7 bases). This sequence originates from a young man in good health. Sample: central memory CD4+ T cells from blood. In DNA form, the CDR3 reads TGTGCCAGCACCCAAGGGGGGGGCACAGATACGCAGTATTTT. It codes for CASTQGGGTDTQYF.